This TCR beta chain was profiled in a study of radiation and T cells in renal cell carcinoma. CDR1 and CDR2 from the germline V gene are SGHAT and FQNNGV. V lost 1 base and J 6 bases, leaving 18 bases between the germline ends. The CDR3 covers 16 residues. Assay: immunoSEQ multiplex PCR; the TCRdb copy retains only in-frame clones and omits some. The sample records 150,000 or so clones, over 75% being singletons. Time point specified: baseline pretreatment blood. Treatment noted: 15 Gy SBRT to primary tumor, nephrectomy 4 weeks later. About this clone: Antigen specificity is unknown.

The study's findings and limits: Pretreatment tumor biopsies were lacking, so baseline clonotypes are unknown. In blood, top tumor clones expanded by 2 weeks, shrinking by 4.

This specimen consisted of blood, obtained from a patient whose treatment included radiotherapy and nephrectomy. The rearrangement uses TRBV11-2 and TRBJ1-2; maybe TRBD1 (6 bases). This receptor was taken from a woman aged 45-65 years with renal cell carcinoma. The CDR3 region is CASSLVRGRSNNGYTF. Here the CDR3 DNA reads TGTGCCAGCAGCTTAGTTAGGGGGAGAAGTAATAATGGCTACACCTTC. The whole variable domain, filled in from reference TRBV11-2 and TRBJ1-2, reads EAGVAQSPRYKIIEKRQSVAFWCNPISGHATLYWYQQILGQGPKLLIQFQNNGVVDDSQLPKDRFSAERLKGVDSTLKIQPAKLEDSAVYLCASSLVRGRSNNGYTFGSGTRLTVV.